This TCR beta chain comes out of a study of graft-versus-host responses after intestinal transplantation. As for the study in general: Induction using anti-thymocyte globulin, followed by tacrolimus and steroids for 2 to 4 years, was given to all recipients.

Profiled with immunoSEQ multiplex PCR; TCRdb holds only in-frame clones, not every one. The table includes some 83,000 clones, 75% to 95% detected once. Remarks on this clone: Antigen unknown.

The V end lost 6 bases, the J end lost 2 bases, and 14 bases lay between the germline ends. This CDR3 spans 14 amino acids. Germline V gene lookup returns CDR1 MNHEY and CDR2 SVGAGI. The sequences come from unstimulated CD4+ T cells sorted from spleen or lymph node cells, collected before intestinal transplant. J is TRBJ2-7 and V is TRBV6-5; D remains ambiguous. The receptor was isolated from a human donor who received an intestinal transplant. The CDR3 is CASREMSVTYEQYF. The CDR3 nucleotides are TGTGCCAGCAGGGAGATGTCTGTAACCTACGAGCAGTACTTC.